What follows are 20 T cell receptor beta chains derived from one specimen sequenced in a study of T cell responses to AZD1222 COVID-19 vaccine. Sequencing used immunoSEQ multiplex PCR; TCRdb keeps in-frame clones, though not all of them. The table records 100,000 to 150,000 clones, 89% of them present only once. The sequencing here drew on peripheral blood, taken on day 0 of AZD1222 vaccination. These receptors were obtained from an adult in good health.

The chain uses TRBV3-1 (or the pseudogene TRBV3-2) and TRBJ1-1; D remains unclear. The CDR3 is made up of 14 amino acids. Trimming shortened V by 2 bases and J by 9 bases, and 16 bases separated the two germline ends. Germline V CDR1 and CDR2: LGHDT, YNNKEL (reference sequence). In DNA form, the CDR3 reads TGTGCCAGCAGCCAATCTAGACAAGTCGGCCAAGCTTTCTTT. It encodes CASSQSRQVGQAFF.

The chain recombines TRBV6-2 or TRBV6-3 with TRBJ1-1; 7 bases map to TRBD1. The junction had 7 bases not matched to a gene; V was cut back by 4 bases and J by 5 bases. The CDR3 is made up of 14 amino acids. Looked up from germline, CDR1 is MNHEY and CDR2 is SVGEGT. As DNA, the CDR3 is TGTGCCAGCAGTTGGGAGGGGGCAGGGACTGAAGCTTTCTTT. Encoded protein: CASSWEGAGTEAFF.

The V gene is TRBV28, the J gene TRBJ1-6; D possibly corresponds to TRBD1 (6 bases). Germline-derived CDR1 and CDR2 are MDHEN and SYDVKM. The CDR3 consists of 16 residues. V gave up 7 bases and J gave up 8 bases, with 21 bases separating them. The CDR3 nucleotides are TGTGCCAGCACCCCCGGAGGGGGGAATTTGGATTCACCCCTCCACTTT. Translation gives CASTPGGGNLDSPLHF. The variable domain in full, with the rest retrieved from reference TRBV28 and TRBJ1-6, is DVKVTQSSRYLVKRTGEKVFLECVQDMDHENMFWYRQDPGLGLRLIYFSYDVKMKEKGDIPEGYSVSREKKERFSLILESASTNQTSMYLCASTPGGGNLDSPLHFGNGTRLTVT.

CDR3 region: CASSQDRGFGGYTF. In DNA form, the CDR3 reads TGTGCCAGCAGCCAAGATAGGGGGTTTGGAGGCTACACCTTC. The V gene is TRBV3-1 (or the pseudogene TRBV3-2), the J gene TRBJ1-2; weak D call: TRBD1 (6 bases). The CDR3 is 14 residues long. Germline V gene lookup returns CDR1 LGHDT and CDR2 YNNKEL (reference sequence). V was pared by 0 bases and J by 8 bases, with 13 bases between.

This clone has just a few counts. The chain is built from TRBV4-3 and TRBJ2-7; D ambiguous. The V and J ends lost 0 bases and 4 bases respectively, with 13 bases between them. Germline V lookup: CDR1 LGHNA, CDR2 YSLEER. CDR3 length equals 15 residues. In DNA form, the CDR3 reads TGCGCCAGCAGCCAAGATGGTCACCCCGGTTACGAGCAGTACTTC. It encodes CASSQDGHPGYEQYF.

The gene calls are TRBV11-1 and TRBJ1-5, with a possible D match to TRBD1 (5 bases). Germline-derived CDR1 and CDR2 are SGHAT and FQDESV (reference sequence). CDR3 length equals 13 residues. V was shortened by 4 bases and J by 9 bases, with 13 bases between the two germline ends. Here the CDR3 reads CASSWTDNMPQHF. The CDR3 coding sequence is TGTGCCAGCAGCTGGACGGACAACATGCCCCAGCATTTT.

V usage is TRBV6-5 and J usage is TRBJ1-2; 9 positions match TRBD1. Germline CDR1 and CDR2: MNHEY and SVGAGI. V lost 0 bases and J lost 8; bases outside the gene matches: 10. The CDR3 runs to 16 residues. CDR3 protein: CASSYSGPGQGSGYTF. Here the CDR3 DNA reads TGTGCCAGCAGTTACTCCGGCCCGGGACAGGGTTCGGGCTACACCTTC.

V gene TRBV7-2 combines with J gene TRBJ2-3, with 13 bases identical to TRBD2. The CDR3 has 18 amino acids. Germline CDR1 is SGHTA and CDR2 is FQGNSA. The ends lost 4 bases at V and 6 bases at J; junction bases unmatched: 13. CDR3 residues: CASSSLAGGQGVRDTQYF. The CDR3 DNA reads TGTGCCAGCAGCTCACTAGCGGGGGGGCAAGGAGTGAGGGATACGCAGTATTTT.

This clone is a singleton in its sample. The CDR3 loop is CASSVEKSTEAFF. DNA of the CDR3: TGTGCCAGCAGCGTGGAGAAAAGCACTGAAGCTTTCTTT. This chain uses TRBV5-4 with TRBJ1-1; D is unresolved. Deletions cut 4 bases from V and 4 bases from J, with 11 bases between. The CDR3 has 13 amino acids. Looked up from germline, CDR1 is SGHNT and CDR2 is YYREEE (reference sequence). The entire variable domain, with the rest obtained from reference TRBV5-4 and TRBJ1-1, is as follows: ETGVTQSPTHLIKTRGQQVTLRCSSQSGHNTVSWYQQALGQGPQFIFQYYREEENGRGNFPPRFSGLQFPNYSSELNVNALELDDSALYLCASSVEKSTEAFFGQGTRLTVV.

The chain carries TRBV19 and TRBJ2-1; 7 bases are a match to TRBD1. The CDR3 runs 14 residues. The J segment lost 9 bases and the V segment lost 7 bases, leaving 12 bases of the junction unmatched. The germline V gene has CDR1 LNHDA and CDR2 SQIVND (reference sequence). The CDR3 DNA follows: TGTGCCAGTATGTCCGGGGACAGAGTGGGTGAGCAGTTCTTC. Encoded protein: CASMSGDRVGEQFF.

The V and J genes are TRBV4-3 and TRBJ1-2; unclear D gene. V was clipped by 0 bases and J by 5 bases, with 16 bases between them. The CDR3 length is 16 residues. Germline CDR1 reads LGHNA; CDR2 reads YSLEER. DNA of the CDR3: TGCGCCAGCAGCCAAGATCGAGCCAGGCCGGGGTATGGCTACACCTTC. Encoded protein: CASSQDRARPGYGYTF.

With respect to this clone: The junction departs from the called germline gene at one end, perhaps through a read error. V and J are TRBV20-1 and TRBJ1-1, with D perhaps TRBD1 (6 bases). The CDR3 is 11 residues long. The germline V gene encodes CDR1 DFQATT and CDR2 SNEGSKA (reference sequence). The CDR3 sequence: CRARGGPEAFF. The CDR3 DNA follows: TGCAGGGCTAGGGGGGGGCCTGAAGCTTTCTTT.

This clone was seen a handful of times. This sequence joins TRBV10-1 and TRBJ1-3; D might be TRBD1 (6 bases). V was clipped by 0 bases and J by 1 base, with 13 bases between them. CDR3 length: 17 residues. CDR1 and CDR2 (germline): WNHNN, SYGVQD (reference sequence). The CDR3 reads CASSESKWGASGNTIYF. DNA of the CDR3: TGCGCCAGCAGTGAGTCGAAATGGGGGGCATCTGGAAACACCATATATTTT.

The CDR3 region is CASSLTITDTQYF. CDR3 sequence (DNA): TGTGCCAGCAGTTTAACCATCACAGATACGCAGTATTTT. The J gene is TRBJ2-3, the V gene TRBV27; D call uncertain. With 2 bases removed from V and 2 bases from J, the gap between germline ends came to 5 bases. CDR1 is MNHEY and CDR2 is SMNVEV in the germline V gene (reference sequence). The CDR3 covers 13 residues.

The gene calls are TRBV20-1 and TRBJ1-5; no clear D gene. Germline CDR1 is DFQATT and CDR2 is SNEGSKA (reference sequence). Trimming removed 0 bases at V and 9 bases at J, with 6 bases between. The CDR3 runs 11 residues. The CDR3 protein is CSAREIGPQHF. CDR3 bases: TGCAGTGCTAGAGAGATCGGGCCCCAGCATTTT.

The DNA of the CDR3 is TGTGCCAGTAGTACAGGGAGGGTAAACTATGGCTACACCTTC. It translates to CASSTGRVNYGYTF. The rearrangement joins TRBV19 to TRBJ1-2; a possible D gene is TRBD1 (5 bases). Per germline, CDR1 LNHDA and CDR2 SQIVND (reference sequence). CDR3 size: 14 residues. Deletions cut 4 bases from V and 2 bases from J, with 11 bases between. Full variable domain (outside the CDR3, taken from reference TRBV19 and TRBJ1-2): DGGITQSPKYLFRKEGQNVTLSCEQNLNHDAMYWYRQDPGQGLRLIYYSQIVNDFQKGDIAEGYSVSREKKESFPLTVTSAQKNPTAFYLCASSTGRVNYGYTFGSGTRLTVV.

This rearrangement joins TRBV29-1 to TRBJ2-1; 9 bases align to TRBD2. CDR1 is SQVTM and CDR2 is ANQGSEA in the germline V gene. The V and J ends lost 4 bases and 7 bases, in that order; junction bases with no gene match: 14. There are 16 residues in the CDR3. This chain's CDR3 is CSVVNSGGEKRNEQFF. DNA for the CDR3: TGCAGCGTTGTAAATAGCGGGGGAGAGAAGAGGAATGAGCAGTTCTTC.

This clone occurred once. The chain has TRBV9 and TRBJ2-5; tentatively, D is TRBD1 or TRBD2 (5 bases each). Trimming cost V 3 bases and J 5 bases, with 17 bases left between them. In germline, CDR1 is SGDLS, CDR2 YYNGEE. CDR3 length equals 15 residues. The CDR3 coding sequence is TGTGCCAGCAGCGCTCAGAGGGGTACCGGGGAGACCCAGTACTTC. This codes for CASSAQRGTGETQYF.

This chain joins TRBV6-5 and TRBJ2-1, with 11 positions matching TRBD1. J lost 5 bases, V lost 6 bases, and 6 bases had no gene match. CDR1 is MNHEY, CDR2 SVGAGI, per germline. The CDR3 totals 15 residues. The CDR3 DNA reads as TGTGCCAGCAGCCGCCCGGGACAGGGGGACAATGAGCAGTTCTTC. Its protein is CASSRPGQGDNEQFF.

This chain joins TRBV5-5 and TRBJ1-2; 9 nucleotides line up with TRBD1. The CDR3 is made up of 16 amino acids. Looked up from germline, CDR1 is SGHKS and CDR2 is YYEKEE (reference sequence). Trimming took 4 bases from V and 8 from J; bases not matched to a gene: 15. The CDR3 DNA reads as TGTGCCAGCAGCCTGGACTTGCCGGGACAGGGAGGCGGCTACACCTTC. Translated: CASSLDLPGQGGGYTF.